These 7 T cell receptor beta chains were all obtained from the same sample, sequenced in a study of cytomegalovirus exposure and HLA in healthy donors. The PCR ran on 60 Vbeta and 13 Jbeta primers. Using immunoSEQ multiplex PCR, the repertoire was profiled, and TCRdb retains in-frame clones only, with some absent. The data include tens of thousands of clones; the top ten clones carry around 1.2%. The sample taken for sequencing was PBMCs. These receptors were collected from a woman under 40 in good health and CMV-seronegative.

This rearrangement joins TRBV7-9 to TRBJ1-1, with TRBD1 as a possible D gene (6 bases). Germline assignment: CDR1 SEHNR and CDR2 FQNEAQ (reference sequence). The CDR3 contains 14 residues. With 2 bases removed from V and 3 bases from J, the gap between germline ends came to 10 bases. In DNA form, the CDR3 reads TGTGCCAGCAGCTTATTCGAGGGGGACACTGAAGCTTTCTTT. Protein sequence: CASSLFEGDTEAFF.

The chain carries TRBV7-9 and TRBJ1-1; TRBD1 matches 8 bases. Germline lookup yields CDR1 SEHNR and CDR2 FQNEAQ (reference sequence). Trimming at V came to 5 bases and at J to 11 bases, leaving 10 bases not matched to a gene. The length of the CDR3 is 13 residues. CDR3 nucleotides: TGTGCCAGCAGCCTACAGGGGGGGGTCGCGGCTTTCTTT. It is translated as CASSLQGGVAAFF.

The chain carries TRBV6-1 and TRBJ2-1, with 7 bases fitting TRBD1. V lost 2 bases to trimming and J lost 7 bases; unmatched junction nucleotides: 11. Germline CDR1 and CDR2: MNHNS and SASEGT. The CDR3 contains 16 residues. CDR3 DNA sequence: TGTGCCAGCAGTGAACAAGGACAGGTATTAGGGAATGAGCAGTTCTTC. Its protein is CASSEQGQVLGNEQFF.

CDR3 bases: TGTGCCAGCAGCTTAGGCCAACGGACAGGGACAAACTATGGCTACACCTTC. The encoded protein is CASSLGQRTGTNYGYTF. The V gene is TRBV13, the J gene TRBJ1-2, with 8 positions matching TRBD1. Germline-derived CDR1 and CDR2 are PRHDT and FYEKMQ (reference sequence). Trimming took 0 bases from V and 2 from J; bases not matched to a gene: 8. The CDR3 extends over 17 amino acids.

The chain couples TRBV28 to TRBJ2-7; 10 nucleotides match TRBD2. After removal of 2 bases from V and 12 bases from J, the junction contained 10 bases not matched to a gene. CDR1 is MDHEN, CDR2 SYDVKM, per germline. The length of the CDR3 is 14 residues. The CDR3 sequence is CASSLNPSSGGAYF. The CDR3 bases are TGTGCCAGCAGTTTAAATCCGTCTAGCGGGGGTGCGTACTTC. The full variable domain, its missing parts supplied by reference TRBV28 and TRBJ2-7, is DVKVTQSSRYLVKRTGEKVFLECVQDMDHENMFWYRQDPGLGLRLIYFSYDVKMKEKGDIPEGYSVSREKKERFSLILESASTNQTSMYLCASSLNPSSGGAYFGPGTRLTVT.

The J gene is TRBJ2-1, the V gene TRBV25-1; unclear D gene. The V and J ends lost 2 bases and 2 bases respectively, with 10 bases between them. The CDR3 runs 15 residues. Germline V gene data show CDR1 as MGHDK and CDR2 as SYGVNS. As DNA, the CDR3 is TGTGCCAGCAGTGAACTTGTTAGCACCTACAATGAGCAGTTCTTC. Its protein product is CASSELVSTYNEQFF.

The gene calls are TRBV4-1 and TRBJ1-2; 10 bases fit TRBD1. Germline CDR1 MGHRA, CDR2 YSYEKL. This CDR3 has 15 amino acids. The junction had 5 bases not matched to a gene; V was cut back by 4 bases and J by 3 bases. In nucleotides, the CDR3 is TGCGCCAGCAGCCCTGGACAGGGGGTATACTATGGCTACACCTTC. Protein product: CASSPGQGVYYGYTF.